This TCR beta chain comes out of a study of shared clonotypes between healthy human individuals. Study-level findings and limits: Among donors, the sharing of clonotypes was expected to be influenced by sequencing depth.

Original data processing: Junction-only sequences without quality scores were provided by ImmunoSEQ, so filtering was different. Profiled with immunoSEQ multiplex PCR; TCRdb holds only in-frame clones, not every one. The V and J calls and clone size come from that table; D and trimming were worked out from the DNA. The sample contains just over 2,000,000 clones, 95% of which appear only once. The CDR3 is 13 amino acids. Germline CDR1 is SGHAT and CDR2 is FQNNGV. Trimming removed 5 bases at V and 0 bases at J, with 7 bases between. Remarks on this clone: The antigen remains unidentified.

Subsets obtained from CD4+ cells comprised CD45RA+ naive and CD45RA-negative memory cells. Source material: naive CD4+ T cells sorted from blood. As for subset: CD45RA+ positively selected. The chain recombines TRBV11-2 with TRBJ1-1; TRBD1 is a possible D gene (5 bases). This TCR derives from a man aged 18 to 30 in good health. CDR3 bases: TGTGCCAGCAGCAGGGGCATGAACACTGAAGCTTTCTTT. Protein sequence: CASSRGMNTEAFF.